These T cell receptor beta chains were read from a single sample in a study of shared clonotypes between healthy human individuals. The repertoire was sequenced with immunoSEQ multiplex PCR; TCRdb's copy has only in-frame clones and lacks some. The sample holds about 2,500,000 clones, over 85% seen once. The sequencing input was naive CD4+ T cells sorted from blood. These receptors all come from a man between 18 and 29 years old in good health. The CDR3 runs from the conserved cysteine through the conserved F or W. The order of the fields is clone size, D gene, V gene, J gene, CDR3 DNA, CDR3 protein. The D gene is left open where the match is weak. Not all rows give a size; the values are once, few, many and, for expanded clones, a class.

>NA|NA|TRBV6-5|TRBJ2-6
TGTGCCAGCACTGCGAGGTACACCGGGGCCAACGTCCTGACTTTC
CASTARYTGANVLTF
>NA|TRBD2|TRBV11-2|TRBJ2-5
TGTGCCAGCAGCTTAGCCGGCGGGAGTGGAGAGACCCAGTACTTC
CASSLAGGSGETQYF
>once|NA|TRBV6-5|TRBJ1-3
TGTGCCAGCTCCCGTGGGGACCTACCTGGAAACACCATATATTTT
CASSRGDLPGNTIYF
>NA|TRBD2|TRBV19|TRBJ2-7
TGTGCCAGTAGCCGCCCCGGACTAGCGGGAGTTTCCGAGCAGTACTTC
CASSRPGLAGVSEQYF
>NA|NA|TRBV9|TRBJ2-3
TGTGCCAGCAGCGAGGGCATGAACAGGGTTATCACTAGCACAGATACGCAGTATTTT
CASSEGMNRVITSTDTQYF
>NA|TRBD1|TRBV5-4|TRBJ1-6
TGTGCCAGCAGCTCGGGACAGTTGAATTCACCCCTCCACTTT
CASSSGQLNSPLHF
>NA|NA|TRBV11-2|TRBJ2-7
TGTGCCAGCAGCTTGTTTCGGATTTTCAGGGGGGGCTACGAGCAGTACTTC
CASSLFRIFRGGYEQYF
>once|TRBD2|TRBV18|TRBJ2-7
TGTGCCAGCTCCCCACTAGCGGGGGGAGACGAGCAGTACTTC
CASSPLAGGDEQYF
>NA|TRBD2|TRBV6-1|TRBJ2-3
TGTGCCAGCACGCGGGAGGGCCGCACAGATACGCAGTATTTT
CASTREGRTDTQYF
>NA|TRBD2|TRBV10-3|TRBJ2-7
TGTGCCATCAGTGAGTCTGTAGCGGGCTTCTACGAGCAGTACTTC
CAISESVAGFYEQYF
>NA|TRBD2|TRBV19|TRBJ2-3
TGTGCCAGTAGTAGATCGAGGACTAGCGGGGGCGATACGCAGTATTTT
CASSRSRTSGGDTQYF
>NA|NA|TRBV12-5|TRBJ2-2
TGTGCTAGTGGTTTGGCTCCCGGCGACAACGGGGAGCTGTTTTTT
CASGLAPGDNGELFF
>NA|NA|TRBV7-9|TRBJ1-5
TGTGCCAGCAGCTTGGAAGGGTCAGGGCATAGCAATCAGCCCCAGCATTTT
CASSLEGSGHSNQPQHF
>NA|NA|TRBV7-2|TRBJ2-1
TGTGCCAGCAGCTTAGAGGGGGGAGAGCAGTTCTTC
CASSLEGGEQFF
>NA|NA|TRBV29-1|TRBJ1-4
TGCAGCGTTAGGGCGGACTGGAACACAACTAATGAAAAACTGTTTTTT
CSVRADWNTTNEKLFF
>NA|NA|TRBV5-1|TRBJ2-1
TGCGCCAGCAGCTTGGGAGAGCGGCCCAATGAGCAGTTCTTC
CASSLGERPNEQFF
>NA|NA|TRBV6-6|TRBJ2-7
TGTGCCAGCTCCGGGGCAGGGGTTACGGGAAGCTACGAGCAGTACTTC
CASSGAGVTGSYEQYF
>few|NA|TRBV10-3|TRBJ1-1
TGTGCCATCAGTGACGGGGGAAACACTGAAGCTTTCTTT
CAISDGGNTEAFF
>NA|NA|TRBV30|TRBJ2-7
TGTGCCTGGAGTGACACGTTTTACTACGAGCAGTACTTC
CAWSDTFYYEQYF
>few|TRBD1|TRBV19|TRBJ2-1
TGTGCCAGTAGTATGAGCAGGGGGCCCTACAATGAGCAGTTCTTC
CASSMSRGPYNEQFF
>NA|TRBD1|TRBV19|TRBJ1-6
TGTGCCAGTAGGGACGGGACAGGATCATGGCCCCTCCACTTT
CASRDGTGSWPLHF
>few|NA|TRBV18|TRBJ1-2
TGTGCCAGCTCACCACAAAACAGTTTACAGCAAGATGGCTACACCTTC
CASSPQNSLQQDGYTF